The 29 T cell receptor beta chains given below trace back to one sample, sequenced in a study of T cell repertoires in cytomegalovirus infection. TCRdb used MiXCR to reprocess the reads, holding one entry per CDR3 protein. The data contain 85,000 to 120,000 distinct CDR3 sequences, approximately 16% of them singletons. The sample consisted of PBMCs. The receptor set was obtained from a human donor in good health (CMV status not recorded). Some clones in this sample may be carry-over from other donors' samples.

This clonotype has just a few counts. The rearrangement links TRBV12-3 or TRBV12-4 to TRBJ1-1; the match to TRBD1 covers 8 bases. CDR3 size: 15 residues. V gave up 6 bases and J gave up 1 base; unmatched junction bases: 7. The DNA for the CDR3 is TGTGCCAGCAGCCGAGGACAGGGCGGGAACACTGAAGCTTTCTTT. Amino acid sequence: CASSRGQGGNTEAFF.

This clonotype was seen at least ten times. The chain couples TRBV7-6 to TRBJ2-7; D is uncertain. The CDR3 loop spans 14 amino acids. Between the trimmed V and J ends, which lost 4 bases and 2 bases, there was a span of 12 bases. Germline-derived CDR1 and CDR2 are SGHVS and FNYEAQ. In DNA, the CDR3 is TGTGCCAGCAGCTCCCCGCCGGAGCCCTACGAGCAGTACTTC. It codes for CASSSPPEPYEQYF. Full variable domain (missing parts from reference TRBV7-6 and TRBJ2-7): GAGVSQSPRYKVTKRGQDVALRCDPISGHVSLYWYRQALGQGPEFLTYFNYEAQQDKSGLPNDRFSAERPEGSISTLTIQRTEQRDSAMYRCASSSPPEPYEQYFGPGTRLTVT.

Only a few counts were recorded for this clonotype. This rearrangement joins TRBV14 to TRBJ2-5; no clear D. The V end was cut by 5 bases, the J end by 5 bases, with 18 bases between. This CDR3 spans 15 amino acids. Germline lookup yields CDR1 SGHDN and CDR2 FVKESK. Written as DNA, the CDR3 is TGTGCCAGCAGCTCTTCAGTTCAGAGAAGGGAGACCCAGTACTTC. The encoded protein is CASSSSVQRRETQYF.

In nucleotides, the CDR3 is TGTGCCAGCTCCCCTAGAACAGGGAGGCATCAGCCCCAGCATTTT. Translation gives CASSPRTGRHQPQHF. V usage is TRBV7-8 and J usage is TRBJ1-5; tentative D call: TRBD1 (6 bases). The length of the CDR3 is 15 residues. Trimming removed 8 bases at V and 5 bases at J, with 19 bases between. Germline V gene data show CDR1 as SGHVS and CDR2 as FQNEAQ.

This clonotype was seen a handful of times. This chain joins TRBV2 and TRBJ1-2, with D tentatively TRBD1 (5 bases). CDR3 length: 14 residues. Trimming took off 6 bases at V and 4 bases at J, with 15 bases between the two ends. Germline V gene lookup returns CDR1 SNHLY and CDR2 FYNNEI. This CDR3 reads CASRVGVGVYGYTF. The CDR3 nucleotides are TGTGCCAGCAGAGTTGGAGTAGGGGTCTATGGCTACACCTTC.

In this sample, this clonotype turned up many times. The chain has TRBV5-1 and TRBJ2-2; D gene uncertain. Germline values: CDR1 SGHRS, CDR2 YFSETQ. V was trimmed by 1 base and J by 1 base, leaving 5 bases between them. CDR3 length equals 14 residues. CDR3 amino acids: CASSLRRNTGELFF. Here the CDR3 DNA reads TGCGCCAGCAGCTTGCGCAGGAACACCGGGGAGCTGTTTTTT.

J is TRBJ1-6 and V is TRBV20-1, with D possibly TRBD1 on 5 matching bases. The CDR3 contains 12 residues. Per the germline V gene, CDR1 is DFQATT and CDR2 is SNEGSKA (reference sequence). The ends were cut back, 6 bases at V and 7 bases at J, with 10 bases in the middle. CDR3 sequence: CSALSGNSPLHF. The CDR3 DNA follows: TGCAGTGCCCTTTCAGGGAATTCACCCCTCCACTTT.

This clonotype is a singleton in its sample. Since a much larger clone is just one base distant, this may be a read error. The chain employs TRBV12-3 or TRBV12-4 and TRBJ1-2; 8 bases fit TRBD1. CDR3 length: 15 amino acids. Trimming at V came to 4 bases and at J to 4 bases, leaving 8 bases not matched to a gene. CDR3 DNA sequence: TGTGCCAGCAGTTGTGGACAGGGTTGGCTCTATGGCTACACCTTC. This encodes CASSCGQGWLYGYTF.

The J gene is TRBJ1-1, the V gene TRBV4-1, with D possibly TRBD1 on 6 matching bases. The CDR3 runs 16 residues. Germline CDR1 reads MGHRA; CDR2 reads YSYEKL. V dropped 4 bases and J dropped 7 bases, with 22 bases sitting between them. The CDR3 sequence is CASSPPGTAGAVEAFF. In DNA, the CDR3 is TGCGCCAGCAGCCCCCCCGGGACGGCAGGGGCGGTTGAAGCTTTCTTT.

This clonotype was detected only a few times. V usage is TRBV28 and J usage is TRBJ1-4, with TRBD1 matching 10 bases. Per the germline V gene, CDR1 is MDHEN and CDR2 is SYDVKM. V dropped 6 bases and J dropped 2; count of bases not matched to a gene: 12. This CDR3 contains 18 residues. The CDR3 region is CASRRPPGQGLTNEKLFF. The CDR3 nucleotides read TGTGCCAGCAGACGCCCGCCGGGACAGGGGTTGACTAATGAAAAACTGTTTTTT.

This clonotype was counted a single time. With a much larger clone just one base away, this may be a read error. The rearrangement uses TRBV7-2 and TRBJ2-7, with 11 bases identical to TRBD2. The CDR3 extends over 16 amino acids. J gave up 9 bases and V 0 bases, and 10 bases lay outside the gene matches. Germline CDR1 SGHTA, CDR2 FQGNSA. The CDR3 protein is CASSLAGGLAGHGQYF. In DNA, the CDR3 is TGTGCCAGCAGCTTAGCGGGAGGACTAGCGGGCCACGGGCAGTACTTC.

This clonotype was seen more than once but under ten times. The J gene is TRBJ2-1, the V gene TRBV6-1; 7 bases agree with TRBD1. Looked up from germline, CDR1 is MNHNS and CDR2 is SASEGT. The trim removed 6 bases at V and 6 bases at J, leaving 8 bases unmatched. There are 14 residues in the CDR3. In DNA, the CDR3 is TGTGCCAGCAGCAGACAGGGAAGAGGCAATGAGCAGTTCTTC. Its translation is CASSRQGRGNEQFF.

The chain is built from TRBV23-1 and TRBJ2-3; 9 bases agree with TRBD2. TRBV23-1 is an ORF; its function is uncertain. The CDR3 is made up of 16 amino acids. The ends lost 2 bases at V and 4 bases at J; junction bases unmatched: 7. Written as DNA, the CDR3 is TGCGCCAGCAGTCAAGTTTGCGGGGGGGCCCCAGATACGCAGTATTTT. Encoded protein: CASSQVCGGAPDTQYF.

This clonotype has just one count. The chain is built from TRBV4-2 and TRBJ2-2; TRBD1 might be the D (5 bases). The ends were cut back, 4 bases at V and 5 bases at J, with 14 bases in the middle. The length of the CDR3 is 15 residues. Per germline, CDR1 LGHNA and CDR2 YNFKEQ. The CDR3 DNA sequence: TGTGCCAGCAGCCCAGGGTTCGAGGCGACCGGGGAGCTGTTTTTT. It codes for CASSPGFEATGELFF.

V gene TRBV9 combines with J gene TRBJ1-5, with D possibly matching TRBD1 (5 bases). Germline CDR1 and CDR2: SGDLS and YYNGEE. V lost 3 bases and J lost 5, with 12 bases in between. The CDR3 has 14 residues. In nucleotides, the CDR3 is TGTGCCAGCAGCGCCTCAGGGATCGATCAGCCCCAGCATTTT. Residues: CASSASGIDQPQHF.

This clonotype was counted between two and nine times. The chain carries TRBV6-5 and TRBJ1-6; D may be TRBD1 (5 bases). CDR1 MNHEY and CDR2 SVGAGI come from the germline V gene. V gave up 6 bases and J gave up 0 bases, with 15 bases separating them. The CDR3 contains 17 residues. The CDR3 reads CASRRDQGSSYNSPLHF. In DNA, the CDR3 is TGTGCCAGCAGAAGAGACCAGGGTAGCTCCTATAATTCACCCCTCCACTTT.

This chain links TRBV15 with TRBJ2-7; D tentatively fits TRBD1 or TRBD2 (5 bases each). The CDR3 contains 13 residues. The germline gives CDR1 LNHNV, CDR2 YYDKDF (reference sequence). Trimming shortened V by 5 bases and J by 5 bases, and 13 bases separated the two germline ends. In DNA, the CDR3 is TGTGCCACCAGCTTCCTCCGAGGGGACGAGCAGTACTTC. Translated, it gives CATSFLRGDEQYF.

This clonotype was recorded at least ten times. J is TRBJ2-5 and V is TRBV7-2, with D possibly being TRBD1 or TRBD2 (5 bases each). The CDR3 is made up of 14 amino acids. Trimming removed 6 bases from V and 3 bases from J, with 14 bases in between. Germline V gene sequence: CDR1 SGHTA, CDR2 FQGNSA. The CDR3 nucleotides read TGTGCCAGCAGTCGTGGGACCCTGGAAGAGACCCAGTACTTC. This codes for CASSRGTLEETQYF.

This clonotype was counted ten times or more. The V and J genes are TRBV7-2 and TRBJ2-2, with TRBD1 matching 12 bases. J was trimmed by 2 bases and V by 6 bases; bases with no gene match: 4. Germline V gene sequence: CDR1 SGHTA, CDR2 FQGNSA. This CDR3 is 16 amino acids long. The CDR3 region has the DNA TGTGCCAGCAGTCCCGGGACAGGGGGCAACACCGGGGAGCTGTTTTTT. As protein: CASSPGTGGNTGELFF.

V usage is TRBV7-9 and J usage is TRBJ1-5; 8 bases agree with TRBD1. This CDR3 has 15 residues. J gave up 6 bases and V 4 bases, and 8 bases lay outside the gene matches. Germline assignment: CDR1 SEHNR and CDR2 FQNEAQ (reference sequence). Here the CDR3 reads CASSSGQGAVQPQHF. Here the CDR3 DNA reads TGTGCCAGCAGCTCAGGACAGGGCGCCGTTCAGCCCCAGCATTTT.

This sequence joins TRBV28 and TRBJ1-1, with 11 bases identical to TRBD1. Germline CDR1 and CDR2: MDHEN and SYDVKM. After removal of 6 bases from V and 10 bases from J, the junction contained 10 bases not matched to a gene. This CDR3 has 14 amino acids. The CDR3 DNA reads TGTGCCAGCAGCCTCTGGACAGGGGGCACGGGAGCTTTCTTT. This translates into CASSLWTGGTGAFF.

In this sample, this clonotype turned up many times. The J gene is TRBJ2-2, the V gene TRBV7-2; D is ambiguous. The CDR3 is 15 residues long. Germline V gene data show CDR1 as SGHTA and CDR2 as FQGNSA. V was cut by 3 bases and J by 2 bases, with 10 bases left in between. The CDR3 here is CASSLRRPNTGELFF. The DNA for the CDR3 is TGTGCCAGCAGCTTGAGGCGGCCTAACACCGGGGAGCTGTTTTTT.

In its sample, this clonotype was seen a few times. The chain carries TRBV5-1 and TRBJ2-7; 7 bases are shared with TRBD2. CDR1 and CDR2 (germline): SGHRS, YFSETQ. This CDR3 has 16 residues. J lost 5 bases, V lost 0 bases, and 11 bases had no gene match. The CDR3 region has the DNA TGCGCCAGCAGCTTGGTAGCCGGGGAGGGATTCCACGAGCAGTACTTC. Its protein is CASSLVAGEGFHEQYF.

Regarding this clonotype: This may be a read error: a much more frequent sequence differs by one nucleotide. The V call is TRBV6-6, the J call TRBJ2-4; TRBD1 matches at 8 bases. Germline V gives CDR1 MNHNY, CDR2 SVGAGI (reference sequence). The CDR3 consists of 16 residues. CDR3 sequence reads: CASSYGDRTGNNIQNF. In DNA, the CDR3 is TGTGCCAGCAGTTACGGGGATAGGACAGGGAATAACATTCAGAACTTC.

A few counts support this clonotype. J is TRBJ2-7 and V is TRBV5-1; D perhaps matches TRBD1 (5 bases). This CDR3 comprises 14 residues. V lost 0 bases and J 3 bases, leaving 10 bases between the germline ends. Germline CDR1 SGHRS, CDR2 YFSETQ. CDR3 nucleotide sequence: TGCGCCAGCAGCTTGGAGCAGGGCGGCTACGAGCAGTACTTC. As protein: CASSLEQGGYEQYF.

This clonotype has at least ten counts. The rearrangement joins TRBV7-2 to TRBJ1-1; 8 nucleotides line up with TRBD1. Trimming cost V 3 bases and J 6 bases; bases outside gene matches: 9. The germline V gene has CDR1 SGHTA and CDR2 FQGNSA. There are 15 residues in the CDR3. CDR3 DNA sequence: TGTGCCAGCAGCTTTTCCGGACAGGGTAACGCTGAAGCTTTCTTT. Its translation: CASSFSGQGNAEAFF.

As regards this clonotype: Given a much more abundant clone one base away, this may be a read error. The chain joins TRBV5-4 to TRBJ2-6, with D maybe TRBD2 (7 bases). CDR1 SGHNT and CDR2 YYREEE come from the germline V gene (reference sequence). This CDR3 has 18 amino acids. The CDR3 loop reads CASGLGGRVSSGANVLTF. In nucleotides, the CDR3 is TGTGCCAGCGGCTTGGGGGGGCGCGTAAGCTCTGGGGCCAACGTCCTGACTTTC.

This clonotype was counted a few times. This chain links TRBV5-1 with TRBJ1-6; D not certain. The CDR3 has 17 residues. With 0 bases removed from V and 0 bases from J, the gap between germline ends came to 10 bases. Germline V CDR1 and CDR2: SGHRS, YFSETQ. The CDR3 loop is CASSLEGVSSYNSPLHF. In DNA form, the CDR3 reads TGCGCCAGCAGCTTGGAGGGTGTGAGCTCCTATAATTCACCCCTCCACTTT.

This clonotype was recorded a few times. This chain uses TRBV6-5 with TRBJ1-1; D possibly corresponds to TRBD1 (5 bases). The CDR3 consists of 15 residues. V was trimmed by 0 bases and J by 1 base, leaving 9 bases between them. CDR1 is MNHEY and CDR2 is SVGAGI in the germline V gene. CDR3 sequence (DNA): TGTGCCAGCAGTTACTCCTTCACAGGGAACACTGAAGCTTTCTTT. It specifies CASSYSFTGNTEAFF.